This T cell receptor beta chain was identified during a study of OX40 agonist ivuxolimab in advanced cancers. Study overall: The study enrolled dose-escalation patients with hepatocellular carcinoma, melanoma, renal cell or head and neck cancer.

Method: immunoSEQ multiplex PCR; TCRdb's copy keeps in-frame clones and lacks some. Of 19,000 or so clones listed, over 65% are singletons. With regard to this clone: Its antigen remains unidentified.

Broader study findings: Relatively little clonal expansion, among the lowest observed, appeared in partial responders at 0.1-3.0 mg/kg.

The CDR3 covers 15 residues. V was clipped by 5 bases and J by 0 bases, with 10 bases between them. Germline V gives CDR1 LNHDA, CDR2 SQIVND (reference sequence). This specimen consisted of CD4+ or CD8+ T cells sorted from blood, obtained in a trial of the OX40 agonist ivuxolimab. The origin of this receptor is an adult with an advanced solid tumor such as melanoma, head and neck, liver or kidney cancer. The V gene is TRBV19, the J gene TRBJ1-4, with D possibly TRBD1 on 5 matching bases. CDR3 bases: TGTGCCAGTAGTCGGACACTCACAACTAATGAAAAACTGTTTTTT. It encodes CASSRTLTTNEKLFF.